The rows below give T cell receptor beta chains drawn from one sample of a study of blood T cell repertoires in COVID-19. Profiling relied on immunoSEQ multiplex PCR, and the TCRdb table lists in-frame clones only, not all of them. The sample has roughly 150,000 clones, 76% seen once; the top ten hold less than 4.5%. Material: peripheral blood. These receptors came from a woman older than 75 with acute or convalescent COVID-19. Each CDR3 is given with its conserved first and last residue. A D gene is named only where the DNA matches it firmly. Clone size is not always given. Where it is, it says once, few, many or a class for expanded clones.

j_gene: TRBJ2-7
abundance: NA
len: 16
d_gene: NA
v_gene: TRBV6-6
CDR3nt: TGTGCCAGCAGTTACTCGGTCGGGGGGCGAGACTACGAGCAGTACTTC
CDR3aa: CASSYSVGGRDYEQYF

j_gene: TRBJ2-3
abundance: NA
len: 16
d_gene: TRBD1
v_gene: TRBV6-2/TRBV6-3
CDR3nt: TGTGCCAGCAGCCCTCTTGGGGAAGGGGGCTTTCATACGCAGTATTTT
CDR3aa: CASSPLGEGGFHTQYF

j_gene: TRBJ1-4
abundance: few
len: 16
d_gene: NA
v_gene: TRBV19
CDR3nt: TGTGCCAGTAGTATGGTCGTCGCGGTAACTAATGAAAAACTGTTTTTT
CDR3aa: CASSMVVAVTNEKLFF

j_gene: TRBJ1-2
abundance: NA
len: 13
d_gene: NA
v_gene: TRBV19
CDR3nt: TGTGCCAGTAGTATTAGCGGACGGGAAGGCTACACCTTC
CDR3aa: CASSISGREGYTF

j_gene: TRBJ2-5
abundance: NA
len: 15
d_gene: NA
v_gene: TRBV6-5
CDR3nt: TGTGCCAGCAGTTACTTACCTCACAATCAAGAGACCCAGTACTTC
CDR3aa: CASSYLPHNQETQYF

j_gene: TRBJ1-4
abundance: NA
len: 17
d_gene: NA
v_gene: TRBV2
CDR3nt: TGTGCCAGCAGTGAAGCGCACATGGGGCAGTTAAGTGAAAAACTGTTTTTT
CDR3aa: CASSEAHMGQLSEKLFF

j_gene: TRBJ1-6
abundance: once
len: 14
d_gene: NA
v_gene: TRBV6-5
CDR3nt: TGTGCCAGCAGTTTTCGTACAGGGATTTCACCCCTCCACTTT
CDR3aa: CASSFRTGISPLHF

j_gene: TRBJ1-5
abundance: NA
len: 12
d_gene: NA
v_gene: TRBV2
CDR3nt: TGTGCCAGCAGCGGACTGTTAGGGCCCCAGCATTTT
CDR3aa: CASSGLLGPQHF

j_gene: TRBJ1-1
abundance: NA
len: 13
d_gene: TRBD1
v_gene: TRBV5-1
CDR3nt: TGCGCCAGCAGCTTGGGACAGGGGGGAGAAGCTTTCTTT
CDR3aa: CASSLGQGGEAFF

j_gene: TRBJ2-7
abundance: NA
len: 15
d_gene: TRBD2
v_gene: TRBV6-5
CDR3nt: TGTGCCAGCAGTTACTCGACTAGCGGAACCTACGAGCAGTACTTC
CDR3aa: CASSYSTSGTYEQYF

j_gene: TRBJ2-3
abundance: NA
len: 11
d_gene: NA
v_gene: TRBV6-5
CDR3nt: TGTGCCAGCAGCCAGGCAGATACGCAGTATTTT
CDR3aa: CASSQADTQYF

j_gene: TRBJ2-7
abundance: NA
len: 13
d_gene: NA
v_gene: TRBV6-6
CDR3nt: TGTGCCAGCAGTCTACAGGGTTCGCTAGAGCAGTACTTC
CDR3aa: CASSLQGSLEQYF

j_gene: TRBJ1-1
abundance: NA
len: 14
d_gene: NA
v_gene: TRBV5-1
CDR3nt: TGCGCCAGCAGCTTCCAGGGGATGAACACTGAAGCTTTCTTT
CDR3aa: CASSFQGMNTEAFF

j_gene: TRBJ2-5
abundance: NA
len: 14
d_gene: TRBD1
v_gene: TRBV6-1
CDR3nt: TGTGCCAGCAGTGAGGGTGACAGGGAAGAGACCCAGTACTTC
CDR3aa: CASSEGDREETQYF

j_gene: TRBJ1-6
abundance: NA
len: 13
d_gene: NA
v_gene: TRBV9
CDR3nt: TGTGCCAGCAGCCCCTCCCCCGGGGAAGACTTCCACTTT
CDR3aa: CASSPSPGEDFHF

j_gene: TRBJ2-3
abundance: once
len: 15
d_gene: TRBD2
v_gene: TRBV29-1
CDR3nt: TGCAGCGCCTTTAGCGGGAGGGCCGCAGTAGATACGCAGTATTTT
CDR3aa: CSAFSGRAAVDTQYF

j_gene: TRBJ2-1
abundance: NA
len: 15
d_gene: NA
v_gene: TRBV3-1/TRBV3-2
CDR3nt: TGTGCCAGCAGCCCATACAGTAGCGCCTACAATGAGCAGTTCTTC
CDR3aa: CASSPYSSAYNEQFF

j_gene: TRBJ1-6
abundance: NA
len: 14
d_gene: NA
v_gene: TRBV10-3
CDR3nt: TGTGCCATCAGTGAGGTGCAGGGGAATTCACCCCTCCACTTT
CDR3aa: CAISEVQGNSPLHF

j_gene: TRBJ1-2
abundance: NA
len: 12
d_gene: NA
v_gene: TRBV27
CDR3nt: TGTGCCAGCAGTTTATCAGGGGGTGGCTACACCTTC
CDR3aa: CASSLSGGGYTF

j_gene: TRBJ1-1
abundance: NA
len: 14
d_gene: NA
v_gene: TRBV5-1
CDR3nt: TGCGCCAGCAGGCCGGAGCCCACAGGGCGGATAGCTTTCTTT
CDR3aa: CASRPEPTGRIAFF

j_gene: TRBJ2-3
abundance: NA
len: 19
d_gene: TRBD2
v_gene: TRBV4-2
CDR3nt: TGTGCCAGCAGCCAGGGCCCACTAGCGGGGGGGCAGGTGGCGGATACGCAGTATTTT
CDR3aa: CASSQGPLAGGQVADTQYF

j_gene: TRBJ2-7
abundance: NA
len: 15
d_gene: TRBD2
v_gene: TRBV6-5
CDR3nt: TGTGCCAGCCGACCAGGGGCTAGCGGGGGATACGAGCAGTACTTC
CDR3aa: CASRPGASGGYEQYF

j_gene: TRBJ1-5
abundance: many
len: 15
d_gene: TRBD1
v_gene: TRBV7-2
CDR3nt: TGTGCCAGCAGCCCAACCGGGACAGGTTTCCAGCCCCAGCATTTT
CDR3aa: CASSPTGTGFQPQHF

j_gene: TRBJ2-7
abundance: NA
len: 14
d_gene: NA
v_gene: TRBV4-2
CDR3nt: TGTGCCAGCAGCCAATTTTATTTCAGGGTCGAGCAGTACTTC
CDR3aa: CASSQFYFRVEQYF

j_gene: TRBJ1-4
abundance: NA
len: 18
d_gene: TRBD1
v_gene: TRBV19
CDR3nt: TGTGCCAGTAGTTCTTTGCGAGGCACCGAGGGGGCTCGCGAAAAACTGTTTTTT
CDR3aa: CASSSLRGTEGAREKLFF

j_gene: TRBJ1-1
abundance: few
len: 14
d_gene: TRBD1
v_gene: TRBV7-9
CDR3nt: TGTGCCAGCAGCCTGACAGGGGGGAACACTGAAGCTTTCTTT
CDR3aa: CASSLTGGNTEAFF

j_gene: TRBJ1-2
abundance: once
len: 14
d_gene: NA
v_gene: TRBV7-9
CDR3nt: TGTGCCAGCAGCTTAGCGCAGGGGAACTATGGCTACACCTTC
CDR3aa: CASSLAQGNYGYTF

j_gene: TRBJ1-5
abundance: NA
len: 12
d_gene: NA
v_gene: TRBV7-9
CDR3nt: TGTGCCAGCAGCTTCCGAGATCAGCCCCAGCATTTT
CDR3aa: CASSFRDQPQHF

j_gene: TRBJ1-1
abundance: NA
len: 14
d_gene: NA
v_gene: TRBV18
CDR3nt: TGTGCCAGCTCACCGAAAAGGGGGGGGGCTGAAGCTTTCTTT
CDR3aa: CASSPKRGGAEAFF

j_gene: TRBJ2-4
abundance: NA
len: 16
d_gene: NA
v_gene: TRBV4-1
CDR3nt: TGCGCCAGCAGCCAAGAGCCGGGATTAGCCAAAAACATTCAGTACTTC
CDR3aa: CASSQEPGLAKNIQYF

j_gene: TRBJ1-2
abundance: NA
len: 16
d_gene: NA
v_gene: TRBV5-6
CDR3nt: TGTGCCAGCAGCTTCGCTACAGGGAGCCCCAACTATGGCTACACCTTC
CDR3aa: CASSFATGSPNYGYTF

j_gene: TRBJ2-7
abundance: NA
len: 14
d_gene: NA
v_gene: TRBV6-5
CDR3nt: TGTGCCAGCAGTTACTCGGCAGGGGCTTACGAGCAGTACTTC
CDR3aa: CASSYSAGAYEQYF

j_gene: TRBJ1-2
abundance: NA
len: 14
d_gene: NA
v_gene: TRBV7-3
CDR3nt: TGTGCCAGCAGCCCCACAGGCACCCGTACTGGCTACACCTTC
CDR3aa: CASSPTGTRTGYTF

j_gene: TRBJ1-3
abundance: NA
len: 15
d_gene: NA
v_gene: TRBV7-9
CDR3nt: TGTGCCAGCAGCTTAGAGAGGGGGACTGGAAACACCATATATTTT
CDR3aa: CASSLERGTGNTIYF

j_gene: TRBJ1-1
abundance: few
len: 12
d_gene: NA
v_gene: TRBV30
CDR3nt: TGTGCCTGGAGTGTAGGGTCGCGGGCAGCTTTCTTT
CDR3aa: CAWSVGSRAAFF

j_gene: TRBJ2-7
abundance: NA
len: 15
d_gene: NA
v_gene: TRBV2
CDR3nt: TGTGCCAGCAGTGATTCGGACACACCGAGATACGAGCAGTACTTC
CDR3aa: CASSDSDTPRYEQYF

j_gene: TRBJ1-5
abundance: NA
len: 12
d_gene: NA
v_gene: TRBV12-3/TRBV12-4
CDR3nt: TGTGCCAGCAGTGTTAATTATCAGCCCCAGCATTTT
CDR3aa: CASSVNYQPQHF

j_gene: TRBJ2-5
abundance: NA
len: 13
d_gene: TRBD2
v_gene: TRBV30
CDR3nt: TGTGCCTGGAGGCGGGGGTTTTATGAGACCCAGTACTTC
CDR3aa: CAWRRGFYETQYF

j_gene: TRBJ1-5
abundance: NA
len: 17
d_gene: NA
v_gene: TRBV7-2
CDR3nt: TGTGCCAGCAGCTTAGCATTAGTTTATGGAGGAAATCAGCCCCAGCATTTT
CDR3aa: CASSLALVYGGNQPQHF

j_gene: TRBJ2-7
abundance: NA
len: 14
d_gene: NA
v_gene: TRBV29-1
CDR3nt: TGCAGCGTTTTAGGACAGCCCGACTCCTACGAGCAGTACTTC
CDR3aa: CSVLGQPDSYEQYF

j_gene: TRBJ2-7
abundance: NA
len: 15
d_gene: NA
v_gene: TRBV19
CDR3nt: TGTGCCAGTAGTAATTCCGGTGATAGTTCCAACGAGCAGTACTTC
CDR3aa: CASSNSGDSSNEQYF

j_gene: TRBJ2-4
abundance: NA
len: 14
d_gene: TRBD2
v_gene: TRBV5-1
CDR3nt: TGCGCCAGCAGCCCCGGGACTACGGGGGACATTCAGTACTTC
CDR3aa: CASSPGTTGDIQYF

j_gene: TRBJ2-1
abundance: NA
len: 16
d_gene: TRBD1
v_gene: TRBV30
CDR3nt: TGTGCCTGGAGTCTCCTACCCAGGGGGCTGGACAATGAGCAGTTCTTC
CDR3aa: CAWSLLPRGLDNEQFF

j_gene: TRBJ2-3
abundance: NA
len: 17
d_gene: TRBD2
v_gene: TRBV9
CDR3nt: TGTGCCAGCAGCGTAGTCCCTAGCGGGGCGGGGGCAGATACGCAGTATTTT
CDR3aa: CASSVVPSGAGADTQYF

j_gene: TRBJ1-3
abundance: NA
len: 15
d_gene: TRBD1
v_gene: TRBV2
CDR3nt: TGTGCCAGCAGGTCACAGGGGGCCTCTGGAAACACCATATATTTT
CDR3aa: CASRSQGASGNTIYF

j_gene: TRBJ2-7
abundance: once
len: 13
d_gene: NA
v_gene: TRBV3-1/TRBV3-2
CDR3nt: TGTGCCAGCAGCCAAGTTGAGAAATACGAGCAGTACTTC
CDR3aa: CASSQVEKYEQYF

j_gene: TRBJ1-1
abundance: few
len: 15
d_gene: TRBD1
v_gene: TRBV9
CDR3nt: TGTGCCAGCAGCAGCGATTCAGGGGGCGCGACTGAAGCTTTCTTT
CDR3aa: CASSSDSGGATEAFF

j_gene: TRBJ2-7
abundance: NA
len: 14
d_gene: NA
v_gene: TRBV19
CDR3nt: TGTGCCAGTAGTATAGACGGCGGAACCTACGAGCAGTACTTC
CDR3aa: CASSIDGGTYEQYF

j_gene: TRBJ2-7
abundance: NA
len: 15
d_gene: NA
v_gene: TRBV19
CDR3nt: TGTGCCAGTAGTATTTTGGGGGGAGCAGACTACGAGCAGTACTTC
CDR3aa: CASSILGGADYEQYF

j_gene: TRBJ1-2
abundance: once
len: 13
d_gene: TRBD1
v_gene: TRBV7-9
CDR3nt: TGTGCCAGCAGCTTGGGGACAGGGTATGGCTACACCTTC
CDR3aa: CASSLGTGYGYTF

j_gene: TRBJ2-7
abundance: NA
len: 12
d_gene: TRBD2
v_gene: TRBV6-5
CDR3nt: TGTGCCCGCCCCCGACTAGCGTACGAGCAGTACTTC
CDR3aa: CARPRLAYEQYF

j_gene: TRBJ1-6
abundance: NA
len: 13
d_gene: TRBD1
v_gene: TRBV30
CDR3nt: TGTGCCTGGCAACAGGGGCATAATTCACCCCTCCACTTT
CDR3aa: CAWQQGHNSPLHF

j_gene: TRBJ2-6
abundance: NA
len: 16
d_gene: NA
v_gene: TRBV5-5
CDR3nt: TGTGCCAGCAGCTTGGCCAGGATCTCTGGGGCCAACGTCCTGACTTTC
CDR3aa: CASSLARISGANVLTF

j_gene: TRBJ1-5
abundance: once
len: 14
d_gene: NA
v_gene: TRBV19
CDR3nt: TGTGCCAGTACCATCCAGGGGTTCAATCAGCCCCAGCATTTT
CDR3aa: CASTIQGFNQPQHF